This is a list of T cell receptor beta chains from one sample in a study of blood T cells in healthy people across ages. TCRdb re-derived calls from the 5' RACE reads in MiXCR, one entry per CDR3 protein. Among approximately 810,000 distinct CDR3 sequences, around 36% were seen once, and the ten largest hold 13%. Input material: blood. The receptors stem from a man aged 18 to 29 in good health. Both conserved end residues are part of each CDR3.

>TRBJ1-5|TRBV2
CASRDRSFNQPQHF
>TRBJ1-4|TRBV28
CASSKPTGPTNEKLFF
>TRBJ2-5|TRBV4-2
CASSQGEQETQYF
>TRBJ1-2|TRBV29-1
CSAEGGQDEDYGYTF
>TRBJ1-2|TRBV6-5
CASSRVGLRYGYTF
>TRBJ2-1|TRBV10-3
CAIRRDRAGGEQFF
>TRBJ2-1|TRBV29-1
CSVGARDSSYNEQFF
>NA|TRBV5-1
CASSLGGPYNEQYF
>TRBJ2-4|TRBV27
CASSLGTDQNIQYF
>TRBJ1-3|TRBV12-3/TRBV12-4
CASSTGVGSGNTIYF
>TRBJ1-3|TRBV4-2
CASSQGPGQGKKIGNTIYF
>TRBJ2-4|TRBV12-3/TRBV12-4
CASSPPGGVQYF
>TRBJ2-2|TRBV4-1
CASRRHRQGTNTGELFF
>TRBJ2-1|TRBV10-3
CAIGPAGEYNEQFF
>TRBJ2-2|TRBV4-2
CASSQEDRGRTGELFF
>TRBJ2-4|TRBV3-1
CASSRNRADIQYF
>TRBJ2-2|TRBV12-3/TRBV12-4
CASSFGRKNTGELFF
>TRBJ2-1|TRBV11-3
CASSGGQGFNEQFF
>TRBJ2-3|TRBV5-1
CASSLTAGATSTDTQYF
>TRBJ1-2|TRBV12-3/TRBV12-4
CASSLGYLPSPGYTF
>TRBJ2-4|TRBV28
CASRGQGKNIQYF
>TRBJ2-5|TRBV9
CASSVVPREETQYF
>TRBJ2-1|TRBV20-1
CSASEGADYNEQFF
>TRBJ2-1|TRBV9
CASSVARASLSNEQFF
>TRBJ1-1|TRBV12-3/TRBV12-4
CASSLIGGSAEAFF
>TRBJ1-4|TRBV14
CASSPLGGLTNEKLFF
>TRBJ2-4|TRBV28
CASSAPTGGNIQYF
>TRBJ2-3|TRBV12-3/TRBV12-4
CASSLASRADTQYF
>TRBJ1-5|TRBV29-1
CSVEGRYSNQPQHF
>TRBJ2-3|TRBV12-3/TRBV12-4
CASSPGLGVDTQYF
>TRBJ1-1|TRBV12-3/TRBV12-4
CASAMGQANTEAFF